This TCR beta chain is drawn from a study of OX40 agonist ivuxolimab in advanced cancers. Background on the study: Dose-escalation subjects each had hepatocellular carcinoma, melanoma, renal cell or head and neck cancer.

Libraries were prepared by immunoSEQ multiplex PCR; TCRdb keeps only in-frame clonotypes and omits some of them. This sample yields around 75,000 clones, of which 70% to 90% are seen a single time; 2% to 2.5% belongs to the top ten. Germline CDR1 is SGHTA and CDR2 is FQGNSA. The V end was cut by 0 bases, the J end by 5 bases, with 10 bases between. The CDR3 spans 15 residues. This clone appeared once. The sequence derives from an adult with an advanced solid tumor such as melanoma, head and neck, liver or kidney cancer. This chain joins TRBV7-2 and TRBJ2-2; D is possibly TRBD1 or TRBD2 (6 bases each). The sequencing here drew on CD4+ or CD8+ T cells sorted from blood, taken in a trial of the OX40 agonist ivuxolimab. CDR3 sequence reads: CASSLAGGGTGELFF. CDR3 coding DNA: TGTGCCAGCAGCTTAGCCGGGGGCGGAACCGGGGAGCTGTTTTTT.